The T cell receptor (beta chain) described here comes from a study of identical twins. With 2 bases clipped from V and 4 bases from J, the junction kept 7 bases outside the gene matches. This CDR3 contains 16 residues. In this sample, this clonotype turned up a few times. TCRdb itself ran the 5' RACE reads through MiXCR, one entry per CDR3 protein. The sample has nearly 900,000 distinct CDR3 sequences; roughly an eighth are singletons. A further study also used this sample, focusing on yellow fever vaccine responses in identical twins.

Material: PBMCs. The chain has TRBV12-3 or TRBV12-4 and TRBJ2-3, with TRBD2 matching 9 bases. This receptor was obtained from a woman younger than 35 in good health. The CDR3 DNA follows: TGTGCCAGCAGTTTATTGGCAGCGGGGGGATCAGATACGCAGTATTTT. Translation gives CASSLLAAGGSDTQYF.